The source of this T cell receptor (beta chain) is a study of graft-versus-host responses after intestinal transplantation. Profiled with immunoSEQ multiplex PCR; TCRdb holds only in-frame clones, not every one. The repertoire consists of about 39,000 clones, with over 85% occurring once and the leading ten covering roughly 23%. The CDR3 spans 12 residues. The junction had 0 bases not matched to a gene; V was cut back by 4 bases and J by 4 bases. Germline CDR1 reads LGHNA; CDR2 reads YNFKEQ. Concerning this clone itself: Antigen unknown.

The J gene is TRBJ1-1, the V gene TRBV4-2; 7 bases match TRBD1. Source: unstimulated CD8+ T cells sorted from spleen or lymph node cells, taken before transplant. The receptor was derived from a human donor who was the organ donor for an intestinal transplant. The CDR3 loop reads CASSPGGTEAFF. CDR3 nucleotide sequence: TGTGCCAGCAGCCCAGGGGGCACTGAAGCTTTCTTT.